These 8 T cell receptor beta chains were all obtained from the same sample, sequenced in a study of CD8+ T cells in alopecia areata. Treatment in this sample: oral pan-JAK inhibitor, 5-10 mg twice daily. RNA, once extracted, was reverse transcribed into cDNA for use as the sequencing template. Sequencing used immunoSEQ multiplex PCR; TCRdb keeps in-frame clones, though not all of them. Of hundreds of thousands of clones in the sample, about three fifths were seen once. The material sequenced was CD4+ T cells sorted from blood, taken at roughly week 53, from a patient treated with tofacitinib. The receptors derive from a human donor with alopecia areata.

The chain employs TRBV6-5 and TRBJ2-1; no reliable D call. V was pared by 4 bases and J by 2 bases, with 6 bases between. The V gene's germline CDR1 is MNHEY and CDR2 SVGAGI. The CDR3 loop spans 13 amino acids. In DNA form, the CDR3 reads TGTGCCAGCAGTTTGGGAACCTACAATGAGCAGTTCTTC. Translating it yields CASSLGTYNEQFF.

This chain uses TRBV5-6 with TRBJ1-2, with D uncertain. This CDR3 spans 15 amino acids. Germline V gene sequence: CDR1 SGHDT, CDR2 YYEEEE. V lost 1 base and J 3 bases, leaving 13 bases between the germline ends. The CDR3, as DNA: TGTGCCAGCAGCTTGCCCAGCCTTCGGGACTATGGCTACACCTTC. Encoded protein: CASSLPSLRDYGYTF.

The V gene is TRBV5-1, the J gene TRBJ2-3, with D maybe TRBD2 (6 bases). CDR3 length: 15 residues. Deletions cut 7 bases from V and 2 bases from J, with 17 bases between. The germline V gene has CDR1 SGHRS and CDR2 YFSETQ. CDR3 coding DNA: TGCGCCAGCCGACTGGCGGGGCACGACACAGATACGCAGTATTTT. Translated, it gives CASRLAGHDTDTQYF.

V and J are TRBV7-3 and TRBJ1-1; D remains ambiguous. The CDR3 has 13 residues. CDR1 and CDR2 (germline): SGHTA, FQGTGA. Between the trimmed V and J ends, which lost 4 bases and 0 bases, there was a span of 6 bases. The CDR3 nucleotides are TGTGCCAGCAGCTCCTCATTGAACACTGAAGCTTTCTTT. Residues: CASSSSLNTEAFF.

Regarding this clone: Distinct nucleotide sequences in the sample also encode this CDR3. The rearrangement links TRBV29-1 to TRBJ2-1; D is undetermined. V dropped 6 bases and J dropped 0 bases, with 6 bases sitting between them. The CDR3 is 12 residues long. The germline V gene has CDR1 SQVTM and CDR2 ANQGSEA. The DNA for the CDR3 is TGCAGCGTCCGAAGCTCCTACAATGAGCAGTTCTTC. Protein: CSVRSSYNEQFF.

This chain connects TRBV7-3 to TRBJ2-4; 9 bases map to TRBD1. Trimming cost V 5 bases and J 9 bases; bases outside gene matches: 5. Germline V gene sequence: CDR1 SGHTA, CDR2 FQGTGA. The CDR3 extends over 13 amino acids. Here the CDR3 DNA reads TGTGCCAGCAGCCCGGGACAGGGAGGCATTCAGTACTTC. This sequence encodes CASSPGQGGIQYF. Complete variable domain (other parts from reference TRBV7-3 and TRBJ2-4): GAGVSQTPSNKVTEKGKYVELRCDPISGHTALYWYRQSLGQGPEFLIYFQGTGAADDSGLPNDRFFAVRPEGSVSTLKIQRTERGDSAVYLCASSPGQGGIQYFGAGTRLSVL.

With regard to this clone: The same CDR3 arises from other DNA sequences in this sample as well. The chain has TRBV29-1 and TRBJ1-1, with unresolved D. The CDR3 extends over 10 amino acids. Germline V gene data show CDR1 as SQVTM and CDR2 as ANQGSEA. Trimming took off 4 bases at V and 1 base at J, with 1 base between the two ends. The CDR3 DNA is TGCAGCGTTGCGAACACTGAAGCTTTCTTT. This translates into CSVANTEAFF.

CDR3 DNA sequence: TGTGCCAGCAAATCCCGGGATACCACTGAAGCTTTCTTT. Translated, it gives CASKSRDTTEAFF. This chain links TRBV2 with TRBJ1-1; no reliable D call. The CDR3 sequence is 13 residues long. Germline loops: CDR1 SNHLY, CDR2 FYNNEI. Trimming pared 7 bases from V and 4 bases from J, leaving 13 bases between. Variable domain in full (rest from reference TRBV2 and TRBJ1-1): EPEVTQTPSHQVTQMGQEVILRCVPISNHLYFYWYRQILGQKVEFLVSFYNNEISEKSEIFDDQFSVERPDGSNFTLKIRSTKLEDSAMYFCASKSRDTTEAFFGQGTRLTVV.